A selection of T cell receptor beta chains follows, all from one sample in a study of T cells in Graves' hyperthyroidism and ophthalmopathy. TCRdb analysed the multiplex PCR reads with MiXCR anew, one entry per CDR3 protein. The table shows 530,000 or so distinct CDR3 sequences, with 35% to 55% occurring only once. The sequenced sample consisted of peripheral blood or thyroid tissue (not recorded which). The source is a woman aged 18-29 years with Graves' hyperthyroidism. The CDR3 runs from the conserved cysteine through the conserved F or W.

cdr3_aa: CASSLRGLDEKLFF
v_call: TRBV7-8

cdr3_aa: CAWSRRIGYGLAGYEQYF
v_call: TRBV30

cdr3_aa: CASSPGRSSYNEQFF
v_call: TRBV7-4

cdr3_aa: CSAREREAIGYNEQFF
v_call: TRBV20-1

cdr3_aa: CASSLNGLAGEETQYF
v_call: TRBV7-2

cdr3_aa: CASSNGQGNSGYTF
v_call: TRBV7-6

cdr3_aa: CSASPFSGVRYEQYF
v_call: TRBV20-1

cdr3_aa: CSARRGFYGYTF
v_call: TRBV20-1

cdr3_aa: CATRTGGDGAEAFF
v_call: TRBV24-1

cdr3_aa: CASSSDSLQETQYF
v_call: TRBV2

cdr3_aa: CASTSPGSHEQFF
v_call: TRBV6-5

cdr3_aa: CASSGGSGSYEQYF
v_call: TRBV5-1

cdr3_aa: CASSYSGDTTSSYEQYF
v_call: TRBV6-6

cdr3_aa: CREGTSPYEQYF
v_call: TRBV29-1

cdr3_aa: CASSTTSGTGEQFF
v_call: TRBV7-3

cdr3_aa: CASRPQVSGNTIYF
v_call: TRBV2

cdr3_aa: CASSEWIARSTSTDTQYF
v_call: TRBV10-2

cdr3_aa: CASSLTGTLSFAFF
v_call: TRBV5-5

cdr3_aa: CAISSNRGFGNEKLFF
v_call: TRBV10-3

cdr3_aa: CASTGGAEQYF
v_call: TRBV11-3

cdr3_aa: CASSSTGGREGQETQYF
v_call: TRBV11-2

cdr3_aa: CASSLAAGVGNEQFF
v_call: TRBV7-2

cdr3_aa: CASSPNGQETQHF
v_call: TRBV14

cdr3_aa: CASSQVGTGPSAHEQYF
v_call: TRBV7-9

cdr3_aa: CASSSRTSGSSYEQYF
v_call: TRBV7-2

cdr3_aa: CASSLVSGQKYEQYF
v_call: TRBV11-2

cdr3_aa: CASRSGTEAQPQHF
v_call: TRBV5-1

cdr3_aa: CASSQVAREGHETQYF
v_call: TRBV3-1

cdr3_aa: CASSPGPSRGANYGYTF
v_call: TRBV9

cdr3_aa: CASSQDDEAGGERYF
v_call: TRBV7-6

cdr3_aa: CACSRGATNEKLFF
v_call: TRBV19

cdr3_aa: CASSFDSGSQETQYF
v_call: TRBV7-2

cdr3_aa: CATSIEHDRARPTQYF
v_call: TRBV15

cdr3_aa: CATGEQQETQYF
v_call: TRBV28

cdr3_aa: CSARVGGPNTEAFF
v_call: TRBV20-1

cdr3_aa: CAGEDRDDGYTF
v_call: TRBV2

cdr3_aa: CASSVEGPSNEKLFF
v_call: TRBV9

cdr3_aa: CASSTGVNYGYTF
v_call: TRBV6-6

cdr3_aa: CASSLFPVTETQYF
v_call: TRBV7-2

cdr3_aa: CAWSVTGPSGYTF
v_call: TRBV30

cdr3_aa: CASSFAGTATNEKLFF
v_call: TRBV7-6

cdr3_aa: CASSVSYRSNTGEYF
v_call: TRBV7-9

cdr3_aa: CSVPQQGAAYGYTF
v_call: TRBV29-1

cdr3_aa: CASSSRQGGTQYF
v_call: TRBV27

cdr3_aa: CASSIGNNQPQHF
v_call: TRBV19

cdr3_aa: CASSWGLAGGGDTQYF
v_call: TRBV19

cdr3_aa: CSARDQRQINTDTQYF
v_call: TRBV20-1

cdr3_aa: CASGLAGTGNNYGYTF
v_call: TRBV12-5

cdr3_aa: CASSPLGEGGGANVLTF
v_call: TRBV7-2